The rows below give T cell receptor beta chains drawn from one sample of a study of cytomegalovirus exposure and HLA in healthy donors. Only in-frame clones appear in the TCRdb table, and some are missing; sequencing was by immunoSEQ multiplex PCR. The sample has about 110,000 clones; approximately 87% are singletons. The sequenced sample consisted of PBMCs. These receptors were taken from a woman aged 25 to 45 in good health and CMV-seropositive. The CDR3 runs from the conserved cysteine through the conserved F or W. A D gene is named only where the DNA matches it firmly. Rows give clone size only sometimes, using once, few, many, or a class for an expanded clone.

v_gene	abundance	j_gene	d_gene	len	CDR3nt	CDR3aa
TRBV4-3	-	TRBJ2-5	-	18	TGCGCCAGCAGCCAGGAGGTCCCGGGAACAGTGAACCAAGAGACCCAGTACTTC	CASSQEVPGTVNQETQYF
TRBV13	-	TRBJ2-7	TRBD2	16	TGTGCCAGCAGCTTCCCCCCCGGGACTAGCGGGTACGAGCAGTACTTC	CASSFPPGTSGYEQYF
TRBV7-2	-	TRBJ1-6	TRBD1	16	TGTGCCAGCAGCTTAGAAGGGGGACAGGGAGCCTCACCCCTCCACTTT	CASSLEGGQGASPLHF
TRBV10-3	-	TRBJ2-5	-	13	TGTGCCATCAGTTCGACTGGACAAGAGACCCAGTACTTC	CAISSTGQETQYF
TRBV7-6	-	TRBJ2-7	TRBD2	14	TGTGCCAGCAGCGTACTAGCGGGAGGTTACGAGCAGTACTTC	CASSVLAGGYEQYF
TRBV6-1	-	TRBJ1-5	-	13	TGTGCCAGCAGTGATAGGGGGAATCAGCCCCAGCATTTT	CASSDRGNQPQHF
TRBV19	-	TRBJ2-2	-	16	TGTGCCAGTAGTATGGGGACCCCGAGGGGGACCGGGGAGCTGTTTTTT	CASSMGTPRGTGELFF
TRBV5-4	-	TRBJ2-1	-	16	TGTGCCAGCAGCTTGGCCGGGGGGCGCGCAATAGATGAGCAGTTCTTC	CASSLAGGRAIDEQFF
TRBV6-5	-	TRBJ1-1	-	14	TGTGCCAGCACTCGAGGAGGTGGATTCACTGAAGCTTTCTTT	CASTRGGGFTEAFF
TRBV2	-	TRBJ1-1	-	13	TGTGCCAGCAGTATAGGGGGGAACACTGAAGCTTTCTTT	CASSIGGNTEAFF
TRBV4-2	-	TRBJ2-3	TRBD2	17	TGTGCCAGCAGCCTTACCGCTAGCGGGGCCAACACAGATACGCAGTATTTT	CASSLTASGANTDTQYF
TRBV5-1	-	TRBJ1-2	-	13	TGCGCCAGCAGCTTGGGTCAGGGGAGTGGCTACACCTTC	CASSLGQGSGYTF
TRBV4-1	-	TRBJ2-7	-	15	TGCGCCAGCAGCCGCTTAGGAGTCAGCTCCTACGAGCAGTACTTC	CASSRLGVSSYEQYF
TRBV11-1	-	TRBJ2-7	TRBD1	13	TGTGCCAGCAGCTGGGACAGTCTCTACGAGCAGTACTTC	CASSWDSLYEQYF
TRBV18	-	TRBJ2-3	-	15	TGTGCCAGCTCACCACCGAGGGCTTCGAGGGATACGCAGTATTTT	CASSPPRASRDTQYF
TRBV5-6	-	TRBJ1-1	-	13	TGTGCCAGCAGCCGGCTCGGGGACACTGAAGCTTTCTTT	CASSRLGDTEAFF
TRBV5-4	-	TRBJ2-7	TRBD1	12	TGTGCCAGCAGCTTCGGACAGGGGATGCTGTACTTC	CASSFGQGMLYF
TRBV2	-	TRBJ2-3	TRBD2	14	TGTGCCAGCACGGGCGGGGGGCACACAGATACGCAGTATTTT	CASTGGGHTDTQYF
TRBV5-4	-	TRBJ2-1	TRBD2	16	TGTGCCAGCAGCTCAGGACTAGCCTCCATCTACAATGAGCAGTTCTTC	CASSSGLASIYNEQFF
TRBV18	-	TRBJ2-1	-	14	TGTGCCAGCTCAGCGGCAGTATCCTACAATGAGCAGTTCTTC	CASSAAVSYNEQFF
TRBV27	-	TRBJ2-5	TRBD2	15	TGTGCCAGCAGTTTAGAGGCGGGACTAGCGAATACCCAGTACTTC	CASSLEAGLANTQYF
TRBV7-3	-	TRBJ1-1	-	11	TGTGCCAGCAGCCGGAACACTGAAGCTTTCTTT	CASSRNTEAFF
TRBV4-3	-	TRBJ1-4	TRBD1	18	TGCGCCAGCAGCCAGGGGAGACAGGGCTTAAGGGCTAATGAAAAACTGTTTTTT	CASSQGRQGLRANEKLFF
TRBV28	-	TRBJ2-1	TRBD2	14	TGTGCCAGCAGTTTTAGCGGGAGGGGAAATGAGCAGTTCTTC	CASSFSGRGNEQFF
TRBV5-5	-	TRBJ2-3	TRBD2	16	TGTGCCAGCACCCTACCCCCGGGACTAACTTCAGATACGCAGTATTTT	CASTLPPGLTSDTQYF
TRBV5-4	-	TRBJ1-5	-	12	TGTGCCAGCAGCTTGGACGGTCAGCCCCAGCATTTT	CASSLDGQPQHF
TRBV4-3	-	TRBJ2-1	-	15	TGCGCCAGCAGCCAAGAAGCGATAGCATACAATGAGCAGTTCTTC	CASSQEAIAYNEQFF
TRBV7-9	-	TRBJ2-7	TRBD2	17	TGTGCCAGCAGCTTAGCGATCCGGGGGGGTAGCTCCTACGAGCAGTACTTC	CASSLAIRGGSSYEQYF
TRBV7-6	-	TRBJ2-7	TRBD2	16	TGTGCCAGCAGCCAAAGAGGGGCGGGAGCCTCCTACGAGCAGTACTTC	CASSQRGAGASYEQYF
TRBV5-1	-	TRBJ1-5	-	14	TGCGCCAGCAGCCCGGACAACCCCAATCAGCCCCAGCATTTT	CASSPDNPNQPQHF
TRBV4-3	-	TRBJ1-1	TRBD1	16	TGCGCCAGCAGCCAAGATATGTCAGGGGGCTGGACTGAAGCTTTCTTT	CASSQDMSGGWTEAFF
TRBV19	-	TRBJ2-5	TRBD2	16	TGTGCCAGTAGTCCGGCCGCGCGGGAGAGGAGAAAGACCCAGTACTTC	CASSPAARERRKTQYF
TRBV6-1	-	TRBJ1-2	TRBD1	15	TGTGCCAGCAGCCCGGGGGGGACAGACTCCTATGGCTACACCTTC	CASSPGGTDSYGYTF
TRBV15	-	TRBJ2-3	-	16	TGTGCCACCAGCAGAAGAAGCGAACTTTACACAGATACGCAGTATTTT	CATSRRSELYTDTQYF
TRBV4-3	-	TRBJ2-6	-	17	TGCGCCAGCAGCCAAGATTTGGTAGACTCTGGGGCCAACGTCCTGACTTTC	CASSQDLVDSGANVLTF
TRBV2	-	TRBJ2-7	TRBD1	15	TGTGCCAGTAAGAAAGAAGGGACAGGGTCATACCTGCAGTACTTC	CASKKEGTGSYLQYF
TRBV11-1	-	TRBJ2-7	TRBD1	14	TGTGCCAGCAGCTTTGGGACAGGGGAATACGAGCAGTACTTC	CASSFGTGEYEQYF
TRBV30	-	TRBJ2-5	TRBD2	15	TGTGCCTGGCTAGCGGGGGGGCAGTACCAAGAGACCCAGTACTTC	CAWLAGGQYQETQYF
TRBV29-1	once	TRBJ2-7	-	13	TGCAGCGTTGAAGACGGGAGATCCTACGAGCAGTACTTC	CSVEDGRSYEQYF
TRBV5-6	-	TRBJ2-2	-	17	TGTGCCAGCAGCTTGTTTGCTTTGGGGGCCTACACCGGGGAGCTGTTTTTT	CASSLFALGAYTGELFF
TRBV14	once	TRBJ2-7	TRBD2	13	TGTGCCAGCAGCCAAAGACTAGCGGCGGAGCAGTACTTC	CASSQRLAAEQYF
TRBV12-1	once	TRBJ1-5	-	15	TGTGCCAGCCTCGGGGGGGTACAGGGAGGTCAGCCCCAGCATTTT	CASLGGVQGGQPQHF
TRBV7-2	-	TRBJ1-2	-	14	TGTGCCAGCAGCTTGGGCCCCACTAACTATGGCTACACCTTC	CASSLGPTNYGYTF
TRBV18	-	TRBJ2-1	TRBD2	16	TGTGCCAGCTCACGTAAGACTAGCGGAGACTACAATGAGCAGTTCTTC	CASSRKTSGDYNEQFF
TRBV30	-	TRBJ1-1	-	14	TGTGCCTGGACTCTCACAGGGACGAACACTGAAGCTTTCTTT	CAWTLTGTNTEAFF
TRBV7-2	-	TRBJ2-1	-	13	TGTGCCAGCAGCCGGTTAAATTCCGATGAGCAGTTCTTC	CASSRLNSDEQFF
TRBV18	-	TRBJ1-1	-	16	TGTGCCAGCTCACCATATCAGGGCCCAGTGAACACTGAAGCTTTCTTT	CASSPYQGPVNTEAFF
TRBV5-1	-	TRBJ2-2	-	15	TGCGCCAGCAGCTTTGGGGCTACGAACACCGGGGAGCTGTTTTTT	CASSFGATNTGELFF
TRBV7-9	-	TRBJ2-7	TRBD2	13	TGTGCCAGCTCCCCTAGCGGGAGATACGAGCAGTACTTC	CASSPSGRYEQYF
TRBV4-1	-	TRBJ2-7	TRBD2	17	TGCGCCAGCAGCCCGAGACCCGCGGGGGTCCGCGGGGACGAGCAGTACTTC	CASSPRPAGVRGDEQYF
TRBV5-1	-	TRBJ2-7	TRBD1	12	TGCGCCAGCAGCTTAAGGGGGCTGGAGCAGTACTTC	CASSLRGLEQYF
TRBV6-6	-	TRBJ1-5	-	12	TGTGCCAGCAGTTCCCCGGGGCAGCCCCAGCATTTT	CASSSPGQPQHF